This TCR beta chain was recorded in a study of cytomegalovirus exposure and HLA in healthy donors. 60 Vbeta and 13 Jbeta primers were used in PCR. Using immunoSEQ multiplex PCR, the repertoire was profiled, and TCRdb retains in-frame clones only, with some absent. Seen here are some 120,000 clones, about 72% observed once, and the top ten hold 1.6%. J gave up 3 bases and V 6 bases, and 4 bases lay outside the gene matches. CDR1 and CDR2 (germline): MNHNY, SVGAGI (reference sequence). The CDR3 has 13 residues. This TCR derives from a man in his thirties or forties in good health and CMV-seropositive. The rearrangement joins TRBV6-6 to TRBJ1-1; 7 bases line up with TRBD1. Sequencing was carried out using PBMCs. This chain's CDR3 is CASSRTGYTEAFF. DNA of the CDR3: TGTGCCAGCAGCCGGACAGGATACACTGAAGCTTTCTTT.